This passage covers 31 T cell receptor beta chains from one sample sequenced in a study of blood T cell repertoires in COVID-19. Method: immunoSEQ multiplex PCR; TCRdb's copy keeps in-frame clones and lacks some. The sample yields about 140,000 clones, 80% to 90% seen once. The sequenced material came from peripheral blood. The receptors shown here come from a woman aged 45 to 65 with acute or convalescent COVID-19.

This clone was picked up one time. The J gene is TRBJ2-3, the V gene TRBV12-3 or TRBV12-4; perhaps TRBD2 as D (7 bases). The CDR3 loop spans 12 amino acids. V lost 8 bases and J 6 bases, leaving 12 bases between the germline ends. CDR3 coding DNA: TGTGCCAGCGGGGGGGGCTCGGATACGCAGTATTTT. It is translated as CASGGGSDTQYF.

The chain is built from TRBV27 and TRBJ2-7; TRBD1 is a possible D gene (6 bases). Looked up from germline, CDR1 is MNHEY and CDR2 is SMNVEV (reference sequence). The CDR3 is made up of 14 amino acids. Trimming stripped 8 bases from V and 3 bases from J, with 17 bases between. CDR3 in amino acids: CASAPQGFVYEQYF. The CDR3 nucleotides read TGTGCCAGCGCCCCCCAGGGGTTTGTCTACGAGCAGTACTTC.

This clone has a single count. The CDR3 sequence is CASSLSQRSDTEAFF. The CDR3 bases are TGTGCCAGCAGTTTATCCCAACGTTCGGACACTGAAGCTTTCTTT. V and J are TRBV27 and TRBJ1-1; D call uncertain. The germline V gene encodes CDR1 MNHEY and CDR2 SMNVEV (reference sequence). The CDR3 has 15 amino acids. V was clipped by 0 bases and J by 3 bases, with 11 bases between them.

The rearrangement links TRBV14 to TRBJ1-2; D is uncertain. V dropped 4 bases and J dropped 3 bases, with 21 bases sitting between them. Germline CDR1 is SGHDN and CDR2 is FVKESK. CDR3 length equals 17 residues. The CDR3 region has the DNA TGTGCCAGCAGCCTAACAGTACCAGGTCAGTCCCACTATGGCTACACCTTC. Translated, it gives CASSLTVPGQSHYGYTF.

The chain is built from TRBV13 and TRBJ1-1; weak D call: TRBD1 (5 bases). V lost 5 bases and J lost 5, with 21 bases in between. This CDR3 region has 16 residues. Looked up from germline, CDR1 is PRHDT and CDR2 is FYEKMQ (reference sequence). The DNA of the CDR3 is TGTGCCAGCAGCCCGACGGTACGGGGGTGGAGGACTGAAGCTTTCTTT. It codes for CASSPTVRGWRTEAFF.

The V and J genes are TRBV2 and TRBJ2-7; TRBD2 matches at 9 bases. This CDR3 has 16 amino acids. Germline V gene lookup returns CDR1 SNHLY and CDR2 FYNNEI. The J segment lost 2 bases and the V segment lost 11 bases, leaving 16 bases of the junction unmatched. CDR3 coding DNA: TGTGCCGGCCAAAGGGGGTATGCGGGAGGGCCCTACGAGCAGTACTTC. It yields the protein CAGQRGYAGGPYEQYF.

In DNA form, the CDR3 reads TGTGCCAGCAGTTACCCGGAGATCGGGACACCCCTCCACTTT. The encoded protein is CASSYPEIGTPLHF. The rearrangement joins TRBV6-6 to TRBJ1-6; D remains ambiguous. The germline gives CDR1 MNHNY, CDR2 SVGAGI (reference sequence). The CDR3 sequence is 14 residues long. With 2 bases removed from V and 11 bases from J, the gap between germline ends came to 13 bases.

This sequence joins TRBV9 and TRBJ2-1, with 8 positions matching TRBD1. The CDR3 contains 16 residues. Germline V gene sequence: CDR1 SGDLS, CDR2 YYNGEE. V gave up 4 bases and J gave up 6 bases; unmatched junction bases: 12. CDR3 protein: CASSSGSGTGGNEQFF. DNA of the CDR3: TGTGCCAGCAGCTCGGGATCCGGGACAGGCGGCAATGAGCAGTTCTTC. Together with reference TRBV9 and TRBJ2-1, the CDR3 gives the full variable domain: DSGVTQTPKHLITATGQRVTLRCSPRSGDLSVYWYQQSLDQGLQFLIQYYNGEERAKGNILERFSAQQFPDLHSELNLSSLELGDSALYFCASSSGSGTGGNEQFFGPGTRLTVL.

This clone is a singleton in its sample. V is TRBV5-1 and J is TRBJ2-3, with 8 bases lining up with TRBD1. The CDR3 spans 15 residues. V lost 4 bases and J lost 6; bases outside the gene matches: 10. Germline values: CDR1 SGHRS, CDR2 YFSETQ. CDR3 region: CASSADREGWDTQYF. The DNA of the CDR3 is TGCGCCAGCAGCGCGGACAGGGAAGGATGGGATACGCAGTATTTT.

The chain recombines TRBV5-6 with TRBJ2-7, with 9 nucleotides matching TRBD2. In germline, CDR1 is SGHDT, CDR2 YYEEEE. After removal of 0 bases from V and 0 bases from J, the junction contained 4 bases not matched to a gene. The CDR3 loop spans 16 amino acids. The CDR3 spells CASSLASGRFSYEQYF. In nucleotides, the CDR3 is TGTGCCAGCAGCTTGGCCAGCGGGAGGTTCTCCTACGAGCAGTACTTC. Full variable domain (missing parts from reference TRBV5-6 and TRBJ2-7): DAGVTQSPTHLIKTRGQQVTLRCSPKSGHDTVSWYQQALGQGPQFIFQYYEEEERQRGNFPDRFSGHQFPNYSSELNVNALLLGDSALYLCASSLASGRFSYEQYFGPGTRLTVT.

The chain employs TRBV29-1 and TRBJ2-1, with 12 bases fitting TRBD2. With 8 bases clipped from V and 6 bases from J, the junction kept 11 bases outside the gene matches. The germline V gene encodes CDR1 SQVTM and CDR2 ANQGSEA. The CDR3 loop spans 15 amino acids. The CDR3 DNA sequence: TGCAGCCCGCAGGGCCTAGCGGGGGGGTTCAATGAGCAGTTCTTC. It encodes CSPQGLAGGFNEQFF.

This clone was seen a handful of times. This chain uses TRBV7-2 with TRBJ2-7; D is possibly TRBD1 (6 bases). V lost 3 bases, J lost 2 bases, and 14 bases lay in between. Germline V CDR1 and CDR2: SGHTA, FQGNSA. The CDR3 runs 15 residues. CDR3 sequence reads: CASSFGRGLTYEQYF. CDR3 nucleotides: TGTGCCAGCAGCTTCGGTAGGGGGTTGACCTACGAGCAGTACTTC.

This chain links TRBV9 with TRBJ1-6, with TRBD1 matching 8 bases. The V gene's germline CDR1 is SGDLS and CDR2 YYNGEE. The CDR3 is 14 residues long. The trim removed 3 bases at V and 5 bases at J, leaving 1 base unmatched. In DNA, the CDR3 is TGTGCCAGCAGCGGGACAGGGAATAATTCACCCCTCCACTTT. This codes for CASSGTGNNSPLHF.

CDR3 sequence reads: CASSATGGYEETQYF. CDR3 DNA sequence: TGTGCCAGCAGTGCCACGGGAGGGTACGAAGAGACCCAGTACTTC. The V call is TRBV6-2 or TRBV6-3, the J call TRBJ2-5, with 8 bases identical to TRBD2. V lost 5 bases, J lost 3 bases, and 8 bases stayed unmatched. This CDR3 contains 15 residues. Germline CDR1 is MNHEY and CDR2 is SVGEGT.

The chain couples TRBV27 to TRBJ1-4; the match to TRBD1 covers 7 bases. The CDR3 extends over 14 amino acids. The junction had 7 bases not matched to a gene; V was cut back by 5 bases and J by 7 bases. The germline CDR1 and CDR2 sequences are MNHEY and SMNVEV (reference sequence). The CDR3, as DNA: TGTGCCAGCAGTCAAGACAGGGCGGGTGAAAAACTGTTTTTT. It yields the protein CASSQDRAGEKLFF.

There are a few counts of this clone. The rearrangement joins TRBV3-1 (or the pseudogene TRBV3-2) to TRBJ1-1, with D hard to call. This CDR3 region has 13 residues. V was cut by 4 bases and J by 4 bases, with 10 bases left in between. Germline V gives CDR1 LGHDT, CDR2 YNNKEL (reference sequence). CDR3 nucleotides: TGTGCCAGCAGCCCCTCGGTGATCACTGAAGCTTTCTTT. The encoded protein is CASSPSVITEAFF.

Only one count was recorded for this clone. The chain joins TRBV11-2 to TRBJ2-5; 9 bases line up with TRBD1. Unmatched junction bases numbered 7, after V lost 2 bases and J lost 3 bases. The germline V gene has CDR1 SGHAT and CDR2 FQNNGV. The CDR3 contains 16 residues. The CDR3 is CASSLSATGGEETQYF. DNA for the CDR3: TGTGCCAGCAGCTTAAGCGCTACAGGGGGCGAAGAGACCCAGTACTTC.

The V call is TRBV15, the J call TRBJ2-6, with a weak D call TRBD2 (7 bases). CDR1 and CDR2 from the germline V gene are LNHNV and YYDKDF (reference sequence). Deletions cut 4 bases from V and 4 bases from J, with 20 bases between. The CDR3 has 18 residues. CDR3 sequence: CATSTPGWGGRGANVLTF. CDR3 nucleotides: TGTGCCACCAGCACCCCTGGATGGGGGGGGCGAGGGGCCAACGTCCTGACTTTC.

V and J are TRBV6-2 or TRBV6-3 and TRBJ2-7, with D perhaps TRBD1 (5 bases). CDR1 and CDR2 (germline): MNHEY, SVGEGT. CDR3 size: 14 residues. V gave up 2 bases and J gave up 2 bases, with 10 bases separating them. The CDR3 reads CASSYLPGTYEQYF. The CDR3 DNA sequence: TGTGCCAGCAGTTACCTCCCAGGGACCTACGAGCAGTACTTC.

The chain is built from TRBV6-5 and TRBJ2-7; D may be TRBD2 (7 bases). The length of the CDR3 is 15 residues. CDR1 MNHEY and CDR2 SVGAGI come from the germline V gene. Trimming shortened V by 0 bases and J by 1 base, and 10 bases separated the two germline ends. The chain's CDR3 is CASSYSRGASYEQYF. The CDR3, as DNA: TGTGCCAGCAGTTACTCTCGGGGGGCTTCCTACGAGCAGTACTTC.

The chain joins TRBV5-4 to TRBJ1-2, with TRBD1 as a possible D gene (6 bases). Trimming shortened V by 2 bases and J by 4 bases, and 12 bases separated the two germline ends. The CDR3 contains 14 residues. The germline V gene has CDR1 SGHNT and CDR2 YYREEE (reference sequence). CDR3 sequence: CASSFYTGFYGYTF. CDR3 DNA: TGTGCCAGCAGCTTCTATACAGGGTTCTATGGCTACACCTTC. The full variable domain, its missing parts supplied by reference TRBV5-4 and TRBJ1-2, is ETGVTQSPTHLIKTRGQQVTLRCSSQSGHNTVSWYQQALGQGPQFIFQYYREEENGRGNFPPRFSGLQFPNYSSELNVNALELDDSALYLCASSFYTGFYGYTFGSGTRLTVV.

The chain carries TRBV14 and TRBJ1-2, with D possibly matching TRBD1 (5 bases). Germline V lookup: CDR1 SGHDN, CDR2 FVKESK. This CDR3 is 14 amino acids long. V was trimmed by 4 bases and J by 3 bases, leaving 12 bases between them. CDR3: CASSLVLGDYGYTF. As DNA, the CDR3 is TGTGCCAGCAGCCTTGTCTTAGGGGACTATGGCTACACCTTC.

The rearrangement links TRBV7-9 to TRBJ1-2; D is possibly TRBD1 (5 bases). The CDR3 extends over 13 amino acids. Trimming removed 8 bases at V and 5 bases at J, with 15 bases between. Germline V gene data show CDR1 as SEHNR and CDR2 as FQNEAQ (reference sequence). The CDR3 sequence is CASSGSVRYGYTF. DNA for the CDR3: TGTGCCAGCTCAGGGTCTGTGAGGTATGGCTACACCTTC.

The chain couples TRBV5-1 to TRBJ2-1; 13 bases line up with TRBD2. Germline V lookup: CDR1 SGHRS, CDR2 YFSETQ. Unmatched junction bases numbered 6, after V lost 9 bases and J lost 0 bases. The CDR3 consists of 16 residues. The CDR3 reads CATRLAGGSSYNEQFF. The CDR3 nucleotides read TGCGCCACCCGACTAGCGGGAGGAAGCTCCTACAATGAGCAGTTCTTC.

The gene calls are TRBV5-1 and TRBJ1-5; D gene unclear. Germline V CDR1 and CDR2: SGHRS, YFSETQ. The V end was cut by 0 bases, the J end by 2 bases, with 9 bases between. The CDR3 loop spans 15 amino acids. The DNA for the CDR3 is TGCGCCAGCAGCTTGGGAGGGTGGGGCAATCAGCCCCAGCATTTT. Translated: CASSLGGWGNQPQHF.

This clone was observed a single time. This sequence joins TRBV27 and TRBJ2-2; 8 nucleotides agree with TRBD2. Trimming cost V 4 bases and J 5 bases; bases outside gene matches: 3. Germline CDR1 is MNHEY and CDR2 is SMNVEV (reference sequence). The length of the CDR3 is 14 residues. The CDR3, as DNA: TGTGCCAGCAGTTGGCGGGGGGCTACCGGGGAGCTGTTTTTT. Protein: CASSWRGATGELFF.

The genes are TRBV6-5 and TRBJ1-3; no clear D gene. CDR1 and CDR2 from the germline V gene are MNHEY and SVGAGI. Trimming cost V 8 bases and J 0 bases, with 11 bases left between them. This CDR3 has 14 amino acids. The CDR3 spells CASSTGFSGNTIYF. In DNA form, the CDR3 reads TGTGCCAGCTCAACGGGATTCTCTGGAAACACCATATATTTT.

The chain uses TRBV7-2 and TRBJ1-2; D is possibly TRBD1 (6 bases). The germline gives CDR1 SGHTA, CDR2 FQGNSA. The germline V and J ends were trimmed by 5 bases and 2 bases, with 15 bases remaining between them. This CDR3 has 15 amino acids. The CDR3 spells CASSKVQGMNYGYTF. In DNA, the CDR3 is TGTGCCAGCAGCAAGGTGCAGGGGATGAACTATGGCTACACCTTC.

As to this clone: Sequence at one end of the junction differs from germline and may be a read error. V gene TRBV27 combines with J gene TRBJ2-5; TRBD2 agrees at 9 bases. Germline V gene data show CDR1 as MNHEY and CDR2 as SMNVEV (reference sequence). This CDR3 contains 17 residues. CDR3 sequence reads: CGSSGASGTTIQETQYF. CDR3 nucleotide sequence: TGCGGTTCGAGTGGGGCTAGCGGGACTACTATCCAAGAGACCCAGTACTTC.

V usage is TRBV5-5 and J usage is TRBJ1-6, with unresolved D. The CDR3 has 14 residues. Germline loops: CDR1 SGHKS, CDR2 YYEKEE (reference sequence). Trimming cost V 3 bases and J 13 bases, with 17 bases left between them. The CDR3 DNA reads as TGTGCCAGCAGCTACCCGGGAGTCCCGCGGCCCCTCCACTTT. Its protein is CASSYPGVPRPLHF.

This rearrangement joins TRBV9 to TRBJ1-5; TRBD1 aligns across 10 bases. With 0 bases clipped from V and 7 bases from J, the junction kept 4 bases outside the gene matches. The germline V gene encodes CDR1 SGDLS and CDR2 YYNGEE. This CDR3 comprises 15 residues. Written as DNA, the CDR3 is TGTGCCAGCAGCGTAGGGGGACAGGGGTCACAGCCCCAGCATTTT. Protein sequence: CASSVGGQGSQPQHF.